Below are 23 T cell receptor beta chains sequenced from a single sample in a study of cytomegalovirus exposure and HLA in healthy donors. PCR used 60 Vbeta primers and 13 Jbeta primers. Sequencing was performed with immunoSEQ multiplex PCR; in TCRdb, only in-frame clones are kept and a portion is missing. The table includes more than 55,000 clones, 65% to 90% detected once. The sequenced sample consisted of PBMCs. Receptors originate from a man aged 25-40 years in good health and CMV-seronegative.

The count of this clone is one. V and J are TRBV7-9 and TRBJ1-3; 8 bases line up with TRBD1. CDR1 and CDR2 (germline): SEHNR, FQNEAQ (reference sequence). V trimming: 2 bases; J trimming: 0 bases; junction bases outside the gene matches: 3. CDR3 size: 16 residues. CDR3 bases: TGTGCCAGCAGCTTAAGGACAGGGTCCTCTGGAAACACCATATATTTT. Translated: CASSLRTGSSGNTIYF.

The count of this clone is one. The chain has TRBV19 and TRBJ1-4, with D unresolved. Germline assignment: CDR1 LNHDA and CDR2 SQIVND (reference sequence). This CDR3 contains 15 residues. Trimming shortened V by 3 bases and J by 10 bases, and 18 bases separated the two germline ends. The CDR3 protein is CASSIGRAEYRKLFF. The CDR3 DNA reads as TGTGCCAGTAGTATCGGGCGGGCTGAGTATCGAAAACTGTTTTTT.

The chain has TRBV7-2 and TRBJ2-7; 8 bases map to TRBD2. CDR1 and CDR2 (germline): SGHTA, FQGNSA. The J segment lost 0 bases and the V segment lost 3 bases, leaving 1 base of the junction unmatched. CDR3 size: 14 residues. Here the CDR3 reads CASSFTSGSYEQYF. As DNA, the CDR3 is TGTGCCAGCAGCTTTACTAGCGGCTCCTACGAGCAGTACTTC.

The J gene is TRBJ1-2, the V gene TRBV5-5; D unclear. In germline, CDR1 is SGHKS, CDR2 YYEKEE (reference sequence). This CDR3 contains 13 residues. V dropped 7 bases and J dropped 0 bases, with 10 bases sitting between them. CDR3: CASPSLANYGYTF. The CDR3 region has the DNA TGTGCCAGCCCTTCATTAGCTAACTATGGCTACACCTTC. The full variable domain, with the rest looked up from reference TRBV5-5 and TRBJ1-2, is DAGVTQSPTHLIKTRGQQVTLRCSPISGHKSVSWYQQVLGQGPQFIFQYYEKEERGRGNFPDRFSARQFPNYSSELNVNALLLGDSALYLCASPSLANYGYTFGSGTRLTVV.

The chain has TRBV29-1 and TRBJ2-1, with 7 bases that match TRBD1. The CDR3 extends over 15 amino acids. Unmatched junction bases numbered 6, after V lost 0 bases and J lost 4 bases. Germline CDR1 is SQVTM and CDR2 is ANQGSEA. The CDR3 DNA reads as TGCAGCGTTGAAGATGGGACAGAGATATACAATGAGCAGTTCTTC. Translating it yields CSVEDGTEIYNEQFF.

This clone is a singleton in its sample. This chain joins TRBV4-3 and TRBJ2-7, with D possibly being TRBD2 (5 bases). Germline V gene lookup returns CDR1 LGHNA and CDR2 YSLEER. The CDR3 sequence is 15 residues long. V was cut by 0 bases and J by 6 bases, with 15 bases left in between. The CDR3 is CASSQDSGVSSEQYF. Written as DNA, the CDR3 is TGCGCCAGCAGCCAAGATTCCGGGGTATCGTCCGAGCAGTACTTC.

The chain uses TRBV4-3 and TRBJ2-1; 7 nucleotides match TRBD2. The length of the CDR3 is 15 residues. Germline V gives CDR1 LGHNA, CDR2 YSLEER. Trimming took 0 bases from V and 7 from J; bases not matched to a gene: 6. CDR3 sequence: CASSQDRLAENEQFF. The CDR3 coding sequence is TGCGCCAGCAGCCAAGATAGGCTAGCGGAAAATGAGCAGTTCTTC.

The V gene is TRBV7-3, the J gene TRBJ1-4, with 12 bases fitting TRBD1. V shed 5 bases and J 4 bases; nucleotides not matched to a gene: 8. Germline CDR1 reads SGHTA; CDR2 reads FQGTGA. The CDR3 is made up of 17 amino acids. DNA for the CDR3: TGTGCCAGCAGCCCCTCCGGGACAGGGGGCGGTAATGAAAAACTGTTTTTT. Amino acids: CASSPSGTGGGNEKLFF. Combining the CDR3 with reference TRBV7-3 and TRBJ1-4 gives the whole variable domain GAGVSQTPSNKVTEKGKYVELRCDPISGHTALYWYRQSLGQGPEFLIYFQGTGAADDSGLPNDRFFAVRPEGSVSTLKIQRTERGDSAVYLCASSPSGTGGGNEKLFFGSGTQLSVL.

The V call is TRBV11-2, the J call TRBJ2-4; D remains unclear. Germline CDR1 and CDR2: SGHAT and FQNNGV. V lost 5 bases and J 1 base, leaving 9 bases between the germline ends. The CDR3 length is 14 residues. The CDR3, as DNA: TGTGCCAGCAGCCCTGCCGGGGCCAAAAACATTCAGTACTTC. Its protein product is CASSPAGAKNIQYF.

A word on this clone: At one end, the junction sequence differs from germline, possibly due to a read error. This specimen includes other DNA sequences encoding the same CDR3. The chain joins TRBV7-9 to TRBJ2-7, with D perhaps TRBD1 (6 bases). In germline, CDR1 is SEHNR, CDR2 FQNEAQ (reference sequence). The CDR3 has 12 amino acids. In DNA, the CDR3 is TGCGCCAGCAGCCTCAGGGGTGGCGAGCAGTACTTC. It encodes CASSLRGGEQYF.

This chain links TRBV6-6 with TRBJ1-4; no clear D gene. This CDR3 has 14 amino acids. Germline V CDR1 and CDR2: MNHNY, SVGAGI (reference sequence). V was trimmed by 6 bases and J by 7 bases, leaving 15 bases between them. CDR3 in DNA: TGTGCCAGCAGCCCCCTTCACGAGGTTGAAAAACTGTTTTTT. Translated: CASSPLHEVEKLFF.

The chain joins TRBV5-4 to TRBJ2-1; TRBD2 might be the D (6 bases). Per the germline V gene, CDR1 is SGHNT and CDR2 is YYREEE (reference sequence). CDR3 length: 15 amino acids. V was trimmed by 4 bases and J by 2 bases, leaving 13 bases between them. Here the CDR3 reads CASSGGLTPYNEQFF. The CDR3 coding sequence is TGTGCCAGCAGCGGGGGACTTACACCCTACAATGAGCAGTTCTTC.

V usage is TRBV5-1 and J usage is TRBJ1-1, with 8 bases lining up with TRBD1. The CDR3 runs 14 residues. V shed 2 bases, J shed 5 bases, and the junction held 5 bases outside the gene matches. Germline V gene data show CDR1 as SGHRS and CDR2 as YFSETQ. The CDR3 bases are TGCGCCAGCAGCTTAACAGGGGGTGCGACTGAAGCTTTCTTT. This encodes CASSLTGGATEAFF. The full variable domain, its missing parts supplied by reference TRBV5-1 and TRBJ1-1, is KAGVTQTPRYLIKTRGQQVTLSCSPISGHRSVSWYQQTPGQGLQFLFEYFSETQRNKGNFPGRFSGRQFSNSRSEMNVSTLELGDSALYLCASSLTGGATEAFFGQGTRLTVV.

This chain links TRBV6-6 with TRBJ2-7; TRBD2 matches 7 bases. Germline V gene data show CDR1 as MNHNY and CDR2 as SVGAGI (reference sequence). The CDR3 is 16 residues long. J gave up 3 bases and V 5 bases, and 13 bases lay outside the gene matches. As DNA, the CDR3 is TGTGCCAGCAGTCCGCTGCCAGAGCGGGGAGGCTACGAGCAGTACTTC. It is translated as CASSPLPERGGYEQYF.

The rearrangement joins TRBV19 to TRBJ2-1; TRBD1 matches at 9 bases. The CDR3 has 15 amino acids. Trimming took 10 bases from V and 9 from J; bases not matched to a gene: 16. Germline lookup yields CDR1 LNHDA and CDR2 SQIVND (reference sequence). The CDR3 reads CATKTSGTGSSEQFF. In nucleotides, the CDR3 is TGTGCCACCAAGACATCCGGGACAGGGAGCAGTGAGCAGTTCTTC.

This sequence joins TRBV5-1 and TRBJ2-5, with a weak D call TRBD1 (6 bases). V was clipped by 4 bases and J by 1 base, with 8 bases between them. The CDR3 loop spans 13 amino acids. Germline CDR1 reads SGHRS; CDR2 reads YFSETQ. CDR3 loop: CASSTQGQETQYF. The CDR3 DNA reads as TGCGCCAGCAGCACACAGGGCCAAGAGACCCAGTACTTC.

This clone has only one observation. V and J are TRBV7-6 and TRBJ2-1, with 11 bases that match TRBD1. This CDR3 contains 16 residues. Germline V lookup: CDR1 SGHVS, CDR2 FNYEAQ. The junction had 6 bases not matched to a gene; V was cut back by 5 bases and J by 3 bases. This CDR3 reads CASSTGQGAIYNEQFF. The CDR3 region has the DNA TGTGCCAGCAGCACCGGACAGGGGGCGATCTACAATGAGCAGTTCTTC.

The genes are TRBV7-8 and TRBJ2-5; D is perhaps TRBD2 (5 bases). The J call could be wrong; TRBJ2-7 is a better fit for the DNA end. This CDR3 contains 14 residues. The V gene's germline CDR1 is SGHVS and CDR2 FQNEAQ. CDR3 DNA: TGTGCCAGCAGCTCCGAGGGCCCTGACTACGAGCAGTACTTC. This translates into CASSSEGPDYEQYF.

Written as DNA, the CDR3 is TGTGCCAGCAGCGTCGGGGGGGGGAGCACTGAAGCTTTCTTT. This gives the protein CASSVGGGSTEAFF. The V and J genes are TRBV9 and TRBJ1-1; TRBD1 might be the D (5 bases). The length of the CDR3 is 14 residues. Trimming took 2 bases from V and 4 from J, leaving 12 bases between them. Germline V gene data show CDR1 as SGDLS and CDR2 as YYNGEE.

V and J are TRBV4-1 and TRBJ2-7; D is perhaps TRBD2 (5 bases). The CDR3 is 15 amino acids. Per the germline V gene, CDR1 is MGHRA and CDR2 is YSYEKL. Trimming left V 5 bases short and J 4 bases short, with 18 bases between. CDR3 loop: CASSSPELGKYEQYF. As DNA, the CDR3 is TGCGCCAGCAGCTCCCCGGAGCTCGGGAAGTACGAGCAGTACTTC.

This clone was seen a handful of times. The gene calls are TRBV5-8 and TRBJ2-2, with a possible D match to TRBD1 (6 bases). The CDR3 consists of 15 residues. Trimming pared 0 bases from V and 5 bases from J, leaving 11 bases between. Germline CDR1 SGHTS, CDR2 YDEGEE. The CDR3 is CASSLEGTKTGELFF. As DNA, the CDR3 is TGTGCCAGCAGCTTGGAAGGGACAAAAACCGGGGAGCTGTTTTTT.

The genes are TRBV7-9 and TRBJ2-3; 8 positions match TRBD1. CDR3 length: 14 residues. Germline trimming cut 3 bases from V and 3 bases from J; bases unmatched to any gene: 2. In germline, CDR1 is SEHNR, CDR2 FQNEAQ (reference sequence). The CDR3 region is CASSFDRGTDTQYF. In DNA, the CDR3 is TGTGCCAGCAGCTTTGACAGGGGTACAGATACGCAGTATTTT.

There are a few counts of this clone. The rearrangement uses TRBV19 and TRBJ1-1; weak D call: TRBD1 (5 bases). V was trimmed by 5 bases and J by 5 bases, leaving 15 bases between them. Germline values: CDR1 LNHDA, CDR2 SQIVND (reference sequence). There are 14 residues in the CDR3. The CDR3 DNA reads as TGTGCCAGTAGTCTACAGCAGGGAAGGACTGAAGCTTTCTTT. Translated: CASSLQQGRTEAFF.